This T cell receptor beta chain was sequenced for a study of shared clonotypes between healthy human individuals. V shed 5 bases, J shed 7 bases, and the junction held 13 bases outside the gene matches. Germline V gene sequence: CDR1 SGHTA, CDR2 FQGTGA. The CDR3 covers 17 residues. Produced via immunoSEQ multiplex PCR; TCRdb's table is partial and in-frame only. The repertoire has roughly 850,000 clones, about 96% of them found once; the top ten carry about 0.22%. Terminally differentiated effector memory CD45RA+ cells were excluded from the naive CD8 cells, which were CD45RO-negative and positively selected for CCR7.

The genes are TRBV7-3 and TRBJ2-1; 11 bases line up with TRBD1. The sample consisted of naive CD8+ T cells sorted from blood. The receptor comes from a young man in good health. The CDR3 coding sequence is TGTGCCAGCAGCCCAGGACAGGGGGCCAGCCTTCCTAATGAGCAGTTCTTC. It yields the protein CASSPGQGASLPNEQFF.